This TCR beta chain was profiled in a study of T cells in Graves' hyperthyroidism and ophthalmopathy. RNA transcripts gave rise to amplified TCR beta CDR3 regions. TCR CDR3 underwent first-round RT-PCR with the HTBI primer set. A single record per CDR3 protein comes from TCRdb applying MiXCR to the multiplex PCR reads. In the table there are 450,000 to 550,000 distinct CDR3 sequences, approximately 25% of which are singletons. Study-wide findings and caveats: Ophthalmopathy and stable hyperthyroidism were separated by a 13 V-J model.

Patients affected by ophthalmopathy presented a Clinical Activity Score of at least 3, a NOSPECS grade of at least 4, and disease duration below 3 months. V was pared by 4 bases and J by 5 bases, with 2 bases of the junction left unmatched. The CDR3 is made up of 13 amino acids. CDR1 SGHRS and CDR2 YFSETQ come from the germline V gene. Concerning this clonotype: Its target is not known.

This chain joins TRBV5-1 and TRBJ1-1, with 10 bases fitting TRBD1. Sequenced input: blood. This TCR derives from a woman aged 25 to 39 with Graves' ophthalmopathy. CDR3 coding DNA: TGCGCCAGCAGCAAGGGACAGGGGACTGAAGCTTTCTTT. It specifies CASSKGQGTEAFF. Using reference TRBV5-1 and TRBJ1-1 for the parts outside the CDR3, the full variable domain is KAGVTQTPRYLIKTRGQQVTLSCSPISGHRSVSWYQQTPGQGLQFLFEYFSETQRNKGNFPGRFSGRQFSNSRSEMNVSTLELGDSALYLCASSKGQGTEAFFGQGTRLTVV.